This TCR beta chain was observed in a study of blood T cell repertoires in COVID-19. Study summary: COVID-19 samples collected from the United States, Italy and Spain covered acute and convalescent phases.

V lost 5 bases and J lost 5, with 12 bases in between. CDR3 size: 13 residues. Germline CDR1 is SGHTA and CDR2 is FQGNSA. Generated by immunoSEQ multiplex PCR, the TCRdb table keeps only in-frame clones and is missing some. The data show more than 60,000 clones, 90% seen once. Sequencing input: peripheral blood. The sequence was obtained from a woman aged 80 or over with active or convalescent COVID-19. The V call is TRBV7-2, the J call TRBJ1-2; maybe TRBD1 (5 bases). The CDR3 nucleotides read TGTGCCAGCAGCCGAGACAGTATTTATGGCTACACCTTC. Amino acids: CASSRDSIYGYTF.